The T cell receptor beta chain described here comes from a study of CXCR3-negative and CXCR3-positive naive CD8 T cells. Study as a whole: About 140 million TRB reads were obtained overall (about 1.5 +/- 0.3 million per library).

Overall study results and limits: In CXCR3-positive naive cells, the TRB CDR3s were more hydrophobic than in CXCR3-negative naive cells.

The method, 5' RACE with UMI labels, was used to prepare the TRB cDNA libraries. TCRdb re-called the 5' RACE reads and shows each CDR3 protein once, DNA omitted. This sample's clone table lists about 130,000 distinct CDR3 sequences. This CDR3 has 13 amino acids. A word on this clonotype: Its antigen is undetermined.

Triplicate sorts, around 300,000 cells apiece, were made for each CD8+ T cell subset. Identification of naive CD8+ T cells rested on CD45RO-CCR7+CD27+CD95- status. This chain links TRBV12-3 or TRBV12-4 with TRBJ1-2. Sequencing was carried out using naive CXCR3- CD8+ T cells from blood. As to subset: CD45RO-CCR7+CD27+CD95- naive CD8+ T cells lacking CXCR3 (TNR3-). This TCR derives from a human donor in good health. Some clones in this sample may be carry-over from other donors' samples. The CDR3 loop is CASSFSNNYGYTF.